These 17 T cell receptor beta chains were sequenced from one sample in a study of T cell responses to AZD1222 COVID-19 vaccine. Method: immunoSEQ multiplex PCR; TCRdb's copy keeps in-frame clones and lacks some. The table lists approximately 200,000 clones, 90% to 95% of them singletons, with 3% to 3.5% in the top ten. The sample in question was peripheral blood, obtained 28 days after the second AZD1222 dose. The receptors here all came from an adult who received the AZD1222 COVID-19 vaccine.

V gene TRBV2 combines with J gene TRBJ2-1; 14 bases match TRBD2. The CDR3 has 15 amino acids. CDR1 is SNHLY, CDR2 FYNNEI, per germline. The J segment lost 9 bases and the V segment lost 6 bases, leaving 7 bases of the junction unmatched. The CDR3 coding sequence is TGTGCCAGCAGGACGACTAGCGGGAGGGCCCTTGAGCAGTTCTTC. As protein: CASRTTSGRALEQFF.

The chain recombines TRBV19 with TRBJ1-2, with D unresolved. CDR3 length: 15 residues. V was pared by 3 bases and J by 0 bases, with 11 bases between. CDR1 and CDR2 (germline): LNHDA, SQIVND (reference sequence). This CDR3 is CASSMGGTPNYGYTF. In DNA, the CDR3 is TGTGCCAGTAGTATGGGAGGAACCCCTAACTATGGCTACACCTTC.

The chain uses TRBV6-5 and TRBJ1-6, with D hard to call. CDR1 MNHEY and CDR2 SVGAGI come from the germline V gene. Trimming removed 6 bases at V and 6 bases at J, with 12 bases between. The CDR3 consists of 14 residues. This CDR3 is CASSSLSRNSPLHF. The CDR3 DNA reads TGTGCCAGCAGCTCCCTTTCTCGTAATTCACCCCTCCACTTT.

This chain connects TRBV11-1 to TRBJ1-2; TRBD1 matches at 8 bases. The CDR3 is 16 amino acids. Germline assignment: CDR1 SGHAT and CDR2 FQDESV (reference sequence). Unmatched junction bases numbered 10, after V lost 5 bases and J lost 2 bases. In DNA, the CDR3 is TGTGCCAGCAGCGCTTCTACAGGGGGTTCGAACTATGGCTACACCTTC. It specifies CASSASTGGSNYGYTF.

The chain carries TRBV7-9 and TRBJ2-5; D not certain. CDR1 is SEHNR and CDR2 is FQNEAQ in the germline V gene (reference sequence). V lost 1 base and J 1 base, leaving 7 bases between the germline ends. This CDR3 comprises 14 residues. CDR3 protein: CASSLGGFQETQYF. CDR3 nucleotide sequence: TGTGCCAGCAGCTTAGGGGGATTCCAAGAGACCCAGTACTTC. Looking up the rest from reference TRBV7-9 and TRBJ2-5 gives the full variable domain: DTGVSQNPRHKITKRGQNVTFRCDPISEHNRLYWYRQTLGQGPEFLTYFQNEAQLEKSRLLSDRFSAERPKGSFSTLEIQRTEQGDSAMYLCASSLGGFQETQYFGPGTRLLVL.

V and J are TRBV14 and TRBJ2-4, with TRBD2 identical over 14 bases. After removal of 0 bases from V and 6 bases from J, the junction contained 7 bases not matched to a gene. Germline CDR1 SGHDN, CDR2 FVKESK. CDR3 length: 18 residues. CDR3 in amino acids: CASSQDQGTSGSGNIQYF. In nucleotides, the CDR3 is TGTGCCAGCAGCCAAGATCAGGGGACTAGCGGGAGTGGAAACATTCAGTACTTC. The full variable domain, in which reference TRBV14 and TRBJ2-4 provide the parts outside the CDR3, is EAGVTQFPSHSVIEKGQTVTLRCDPISGHDNLYWYRRVMGKEIKFLLHFVKESKQDESGMPNNRFLAERTGGTYSTLKVQPAELEDSGVYFCASSQDQGTSGSGNIQYFGAGTRLSVL.

This rearrangement joins TRBV18 to TRBJ1-1; tentative D call: TRBD1 (6 bases). The CDR3 loop spans 15 amino acids. CDR1 KGHSH and CDR2 LQKENI come from the germline V gene. V lost 6 bases to trimming and J lost 3 bases, with 17 bases between them. CDR3 protein: CASSDQGTTYTEAFF. CDR3 nucleotides: TGTGCCAGCTCCGATCAAGGGACAACCTACACTGAAGCTTTCTTT. The full variable domain, its missing parts supplied by reference TRBV18 and TRBJ1-1, is NAGVMQNPRHLVRRRGQEARLRCSPMKGHSHVYWYRQLPEEGLKFMVYLQKENIIDESGMPKERFSAEFPKEGPSILRIQQVVRGDSAAYFCASSDQGTTYTEAFFGQGTRLTVV.

The chain employs TRBV28 and TRBJ2-1; unclear D gene. Germline CDR1 MDHEN, CDR2 SYDVKM. This CDR3 spans 15 amino acids. V lost 3 bases to trimming and J lost 2 bases, with 11 bases between them. CDR3 amino acids: CASSFLDPAYNEQFF. CDR3 sequence (DNA): TGTGCCAGCAGTTTTCTGGACCCTGCCTACAATGAGCAGTTCTTC. Full variable domain (rest looked up from reference TRBV28 and TRBJ2-1): DVKVTQSSRYLVKRTGEKVFLECVQDMDHENMFWYRQDPGLGLRLIYFSYDVKMKEKGDIPEGYSVSREKKERFSLILESASTNQTSMYLCASSFLDPAYNEQFFGPGTRLTVL.

This chain links TRBV2 with TRBJ2-2; no definite D call. Germline CDR1 reads SNHLY; CDR2 reads FYNNEI. V was pared by 4 bases and J by 2 bases, with 11 bases between. This CDR3 region has 15 residues. Written as DNA, the CDR3 is TGTGCCAGCAGTGGGCCAGTAACTAACACCGGGGAGCTGTTTTTT. This translates into CASSGPVTNTGELFF.

The V and J genes are TRBV6-5 and TRBJ2-1; D possibly corresponds to TRBD2 (5 bases). Germline V gene sequence: CDR1 MNHEY, CDR2 SVGAGI. V was cut by 4 bases and J by 7 bases, with 14 bases left in between. The length of the CDR3 is 14 residues. CDR3 nucleotide sequence: TGTGCCAGCAGTTCTCGGGGTGTGAGAAATGAGCAGTTCTTC. Its protein is CASSSRGVRNEQFF.

The rearrangement joins TRBV6-6 to TRBJ2-7, with 9 nucleotides matching TRBD2. CDR1 is MNHNY and CDR2 is SVGAGI in the germline V gene (reference sequence). CDR3 size: 14 residues. Trimming at V came to 4 bases and at J to 4 bases, leaving 5 bases not matched to a gene. This CDR3 is CASSLPSGTYEQYF. In DNA, the CDR3 is TGTGCCAGCAGTTTACCTAGCGGGACTTACGAGCAGTACTTC.

The chain recombines TRBV11-3 with TRBJ1-2; 7 bases are shared with TRBD1. The CDR3 loop spans 12 amino acids. J lost 14 bases, V lost 1 base, and 7 bases had no gene match. Germline CDR1 reads SGHNT; CDR2 reads YENEEA. The CDR3 is CASSLGDRRGTF. In DNA, the CDR3 is TGTGCCAGCAGCTTAGGGGACAGACGGGGAACCTTC.

The chain employs TRBV11-2 and TRBJ1-1; D perhaps matches TRBD1 (6 bases). Germline loops: CDR1 SGHAT, CDR2 FQNNGV. The CDR3 is 13 residues long. The V end lost 7 bases, the J end lost 0 bases, and 9 bases lay between the germline ends. Written as DNA, the CDR3 is TGTGCCAGCACCGGACAGCTGAACACTGAAGCTTTCTTT. Protein: CASTGQLNTEAFF.

The rearrangement uses TRBV6-2 or TRBV6-3 and TRBJ2-1; the match to TRBD2 covers 10 bases. Trimming at V came to 5 bases and at J to 4 bases, leaving 5 bases not matched to a gene. This CDR3 spans 15 amino acids. Germline CDR1 and CDR2: MNHEY and SVGEGT. The CDR3 spells CASSLAGEGYNEQFF. CDR3 in DNA: TGTGCCAGCAGTCTAGCGGGAGAGGGATACAATGAGCAGTTCTTC.

The V and J genes are TRBV2 and TRBJ2-7; maybe TRBD2 (5 bases). The CDR3 is 14 residues long. Trimming shortened V by 4 bases and J by 3 bases, and 13 bases separated the two germline ends. Germline lookup yields CDR1 SNHLY and CDR2 FYNNEI. The CDR3 nucleotides read TGTGCCAGCAGTGGAGGGCTAGACCTCTACGAGCAGTACTTC. Amino acids: CASSGGLDLYEQYF.

CDR3 DNA sequence: TGTGCCAGCAGTGATGCCGAAGGGTACGAGCAGTACTTC. Amino acids: CASSDAEGYEQYF. The gene calls are TRBV6-1 and TRBJ2-7; D is unresolved. Germline assignment: CDR1 MNHNS and CDR2 SASEGT. There are 13 residues in the CDR3. Trimming stripped 3 bases from V and 4 bases from J, with 10 bases between.

This chain uses TRBV3-1 (or the pseudogene TRBV3-2) with TRBJ1-4; 7 nucleotides agree with TRBD1. With 6 bases clipped from V and 7 bases from J, the junction kept 5 bases outside the gene matches. The germline CDR1 and CDR2 sequences are LGHDT and YNNKEL (reference sequence). There are 13 residues in the CDR3. The CDR3 DNA sequence: TGTGCCAGCAGTTCGACAGGGCGTGAAAAACTGTTTTTT. Translating gives CASSSTGREKLFF.